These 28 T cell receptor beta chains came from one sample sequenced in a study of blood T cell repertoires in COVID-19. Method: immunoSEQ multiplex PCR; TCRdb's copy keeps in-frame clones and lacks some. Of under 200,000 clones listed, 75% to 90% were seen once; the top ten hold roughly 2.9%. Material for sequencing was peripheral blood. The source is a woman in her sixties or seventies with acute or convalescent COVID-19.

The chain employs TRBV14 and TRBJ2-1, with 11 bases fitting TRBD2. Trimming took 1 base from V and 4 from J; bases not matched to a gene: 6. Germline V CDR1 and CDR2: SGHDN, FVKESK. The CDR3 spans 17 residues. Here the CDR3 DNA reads TGTGCCAGCAGCCAAGTAGCGGGGGGGCTTCGTTACAATGAGCAGTTCTTC. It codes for CASSQVAGGLRYNEQFF.

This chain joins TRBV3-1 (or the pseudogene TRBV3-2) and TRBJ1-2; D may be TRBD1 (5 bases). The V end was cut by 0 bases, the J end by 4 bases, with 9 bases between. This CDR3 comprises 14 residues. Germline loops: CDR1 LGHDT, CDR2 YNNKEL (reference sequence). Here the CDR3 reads CASSQEGVSYGYTF. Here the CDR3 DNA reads TGTGCCAGCAGCCAAGAAGGGGTATCCTATGGCTACACCTTC.

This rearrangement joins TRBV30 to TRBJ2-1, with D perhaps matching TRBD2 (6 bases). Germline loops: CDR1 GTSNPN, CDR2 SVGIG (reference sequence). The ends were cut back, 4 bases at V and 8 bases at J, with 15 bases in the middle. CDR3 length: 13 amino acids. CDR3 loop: CAWNRGGGDEQFF. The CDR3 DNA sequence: TGTGCCTGGAACCGGGGAGGCGGGGATGAGCAGTTCTTC.

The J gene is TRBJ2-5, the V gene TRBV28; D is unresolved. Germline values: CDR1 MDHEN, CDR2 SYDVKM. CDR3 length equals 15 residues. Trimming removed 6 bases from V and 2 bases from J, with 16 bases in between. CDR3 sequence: CASSPNAGPQETQYF. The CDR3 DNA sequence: TGTGCCAGCAGCCCCAACGCAGGCCCTCAAGAGACCCAGTACTTC.

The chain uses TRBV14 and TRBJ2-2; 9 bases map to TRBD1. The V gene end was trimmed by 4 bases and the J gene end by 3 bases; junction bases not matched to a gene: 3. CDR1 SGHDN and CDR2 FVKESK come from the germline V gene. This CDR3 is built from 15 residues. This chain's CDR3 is CASSLRDRDTGELFF. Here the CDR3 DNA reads TGTGCCAGCAGCCTCCGGGACAGGGACACCGGGGAGCTGTTTTTT.

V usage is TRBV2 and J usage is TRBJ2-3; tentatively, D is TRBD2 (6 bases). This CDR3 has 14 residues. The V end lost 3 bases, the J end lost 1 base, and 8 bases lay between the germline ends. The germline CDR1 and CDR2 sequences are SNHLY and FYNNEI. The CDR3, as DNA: TGTGCCAGCAGTGACCAGCGGGGCACAGATACGCAGTATTTT. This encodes CASSDQRGTDTQYF.

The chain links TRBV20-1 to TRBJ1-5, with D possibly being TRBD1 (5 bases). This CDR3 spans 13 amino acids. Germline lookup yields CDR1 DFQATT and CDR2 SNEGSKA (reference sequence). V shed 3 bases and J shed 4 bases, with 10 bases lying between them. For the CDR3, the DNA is TGCAGTGCTAGTTCCGGGGGAAATCAGCCCCAGCATTTT. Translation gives CSASSGGNQPQHF.

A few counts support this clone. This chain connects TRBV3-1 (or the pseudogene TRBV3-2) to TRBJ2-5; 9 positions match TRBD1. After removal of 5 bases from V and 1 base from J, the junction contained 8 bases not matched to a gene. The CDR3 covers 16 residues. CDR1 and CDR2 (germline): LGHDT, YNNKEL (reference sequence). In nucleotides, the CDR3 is TGTGCCAGCAGCTCGCCGGGACAGGGTTTCCAAGAGACCCAGTACTTC. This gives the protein CASSSPGQGFQETQYF.

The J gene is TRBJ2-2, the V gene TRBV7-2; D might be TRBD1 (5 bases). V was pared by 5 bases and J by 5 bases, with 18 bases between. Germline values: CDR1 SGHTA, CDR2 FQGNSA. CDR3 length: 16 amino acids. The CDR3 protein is CASSPTNLRGTGELFF. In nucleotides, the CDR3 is TGTGCCAGCAGCCCAACCAATTTAAGGGGTACCGGGGAGCTGTTTTTT.

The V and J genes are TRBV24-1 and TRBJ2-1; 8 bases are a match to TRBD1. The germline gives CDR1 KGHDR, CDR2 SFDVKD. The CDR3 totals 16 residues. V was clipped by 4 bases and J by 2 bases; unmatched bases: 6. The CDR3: CATSDRGTGAYNEQFF. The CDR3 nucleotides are TGTGCCACCAGTGACCGCGGGACAGGTGCCTACAATGAGCAGTTCTTC.

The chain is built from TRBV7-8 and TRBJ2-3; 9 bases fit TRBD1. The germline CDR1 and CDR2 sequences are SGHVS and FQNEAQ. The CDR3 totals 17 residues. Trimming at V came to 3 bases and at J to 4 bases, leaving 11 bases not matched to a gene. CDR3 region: CASSLLTGGSRADTQYF. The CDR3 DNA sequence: TGTGCCAGCAGCTTGCTTACAGGGGGCTCCAGGGCAGATACGCAGTATTTT.

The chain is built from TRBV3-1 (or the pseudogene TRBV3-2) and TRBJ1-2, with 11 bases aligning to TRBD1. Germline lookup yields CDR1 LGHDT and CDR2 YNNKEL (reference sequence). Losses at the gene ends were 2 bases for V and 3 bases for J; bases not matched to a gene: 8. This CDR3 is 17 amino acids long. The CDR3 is CASSQPVGTGGHYGYTF. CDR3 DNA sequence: TGTGCCAGCAGCCAACCCGTCGGGACAGGGGGTCACTATGGCTACACCTTC.

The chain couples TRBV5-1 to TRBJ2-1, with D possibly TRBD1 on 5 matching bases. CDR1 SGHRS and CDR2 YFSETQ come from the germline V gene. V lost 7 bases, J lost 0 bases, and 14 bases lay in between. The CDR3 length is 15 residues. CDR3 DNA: TGCGCCAGCCGGGCCAGGGAAAGCTCCTACAATGAGCAGTTCTTC. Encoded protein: CASRARESSYNEQFF.

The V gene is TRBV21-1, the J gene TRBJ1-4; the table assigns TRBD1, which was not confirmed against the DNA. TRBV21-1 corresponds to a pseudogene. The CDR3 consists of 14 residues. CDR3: CARESATVYEKLFF. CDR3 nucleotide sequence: TGTGCCAGAGAAAGTGCGACAGTGTATGAAAAACTGTTTTTT.

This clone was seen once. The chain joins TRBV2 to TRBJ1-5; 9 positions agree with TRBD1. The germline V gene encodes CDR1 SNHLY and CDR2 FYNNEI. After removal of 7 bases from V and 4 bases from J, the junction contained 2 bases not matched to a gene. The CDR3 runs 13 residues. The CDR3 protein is CASKDRGNQPQHF. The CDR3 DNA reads TGTGCCAGCAAGGACAGGGGAAATCAGCCCCAGCATTTT.

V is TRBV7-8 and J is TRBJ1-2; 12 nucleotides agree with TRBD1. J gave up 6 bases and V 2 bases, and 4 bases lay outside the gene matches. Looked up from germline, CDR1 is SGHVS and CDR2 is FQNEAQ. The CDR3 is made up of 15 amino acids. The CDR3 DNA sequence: TGTGCCAGCAGCTTAAAGGGACAGGGGGCCAATGGCTACACCTTC. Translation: CASSLKGQGANGYTF.

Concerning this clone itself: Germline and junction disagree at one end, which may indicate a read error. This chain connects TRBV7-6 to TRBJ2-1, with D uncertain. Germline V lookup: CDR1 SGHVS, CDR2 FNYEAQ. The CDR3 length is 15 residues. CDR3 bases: TGTGCCAGCAGTCCTCCAGGAACTCGGTACACTGAGCAGTTCTTC. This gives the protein CASSPPGTRYTEQFF.

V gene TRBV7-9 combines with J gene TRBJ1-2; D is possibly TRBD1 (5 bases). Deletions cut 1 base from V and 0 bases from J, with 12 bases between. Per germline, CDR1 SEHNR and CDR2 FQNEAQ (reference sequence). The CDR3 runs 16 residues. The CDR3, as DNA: TGTGCCAGCAGCTTAGATTCGGCGACAGCTAACTATGGCTACACCTTC. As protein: CASSLDSATANYGYTF.

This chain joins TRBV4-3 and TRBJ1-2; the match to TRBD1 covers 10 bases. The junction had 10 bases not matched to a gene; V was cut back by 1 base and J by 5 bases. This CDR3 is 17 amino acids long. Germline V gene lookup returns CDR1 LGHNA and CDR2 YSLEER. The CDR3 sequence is CASSQGQGAPGGYGYTF. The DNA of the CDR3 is TGCGCCAGCAGCCAAGGACAGGGGGCGCCGGGTGGGTATGGCTACACCTTC.

The DNA of the CDR3 is TGCGCCAGCAGTCAACAGGGCCTAGAGACCCAGTACTTC. As protein: CASSQQGLETQYF. This chain connects TRBV10-2 to TRBJ2-5; D is perhaps TRBD1 (6 bases). The germline CDR1 and CDR2 sequences are WSHSY and SAAADI. The length of the CDR3 is 13 residues. Trimming shortened V by 5 bases and J by 4 bases, and 11 bases separated the two germline ends.

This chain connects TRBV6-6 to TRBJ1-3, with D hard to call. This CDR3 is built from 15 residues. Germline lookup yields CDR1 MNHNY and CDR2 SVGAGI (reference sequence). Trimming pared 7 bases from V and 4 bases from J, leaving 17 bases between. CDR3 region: CASTTGVGSGNTIYF. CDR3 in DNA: TGTGCCAGCACCACCGGGGTAGGGTCGGGAAACACCATATATTTT.

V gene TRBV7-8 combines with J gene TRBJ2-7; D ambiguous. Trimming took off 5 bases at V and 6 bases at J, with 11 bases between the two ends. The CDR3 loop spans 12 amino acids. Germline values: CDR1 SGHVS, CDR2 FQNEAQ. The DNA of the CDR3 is TGTGCCAGCAGCCCTCCGGTTCTCGAGCAGTACTTC. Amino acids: CASSPPVLEQYF.

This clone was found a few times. The CDR3 spells CASSQKTVCKANVLTF. DNA for the CDR3: TGCGCCAGCAGTCAAAAGACAGTCTGTAAAGCCAACGTCCTGACTTTC. The rearrangement joins TRBV23-1 to TRBJ2-6; a possible D gene is TRBD1 (5 bases). TRBV23-1 qualifies as an ORF whose function is uncertain. This CDR3 region has 16 residues. Trimming left V 2 bases short and J 7 bases short, with 15 bases between.

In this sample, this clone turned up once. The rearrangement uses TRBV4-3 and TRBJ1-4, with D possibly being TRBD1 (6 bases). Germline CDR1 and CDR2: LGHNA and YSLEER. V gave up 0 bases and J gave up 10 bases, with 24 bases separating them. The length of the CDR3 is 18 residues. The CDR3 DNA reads TGCGCCAGCAGCCAAGATTGGGACACCTTCCCCGTAGGGGGAAAACTGTTTTTT. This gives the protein CASSQDWDTFPVGGKLFF.

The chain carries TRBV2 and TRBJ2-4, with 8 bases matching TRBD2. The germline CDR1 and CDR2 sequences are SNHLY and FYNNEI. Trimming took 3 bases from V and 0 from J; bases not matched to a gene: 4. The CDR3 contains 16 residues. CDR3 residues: CASSDRGGLAKNIQYF. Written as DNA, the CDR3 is TGTGCCAGCAGTGATCGGGGGGGTTTAGCCAAAAACATTCAGTACTTC.

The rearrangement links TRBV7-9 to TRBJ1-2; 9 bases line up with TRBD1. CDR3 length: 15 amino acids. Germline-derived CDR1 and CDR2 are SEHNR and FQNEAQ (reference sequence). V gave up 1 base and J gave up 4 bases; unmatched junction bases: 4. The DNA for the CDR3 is TGTGCCAGCAGCTTAGGACAGGGGGGGACCTATGGCTACACCTTC. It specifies CASSLGQGGTYGYTF.

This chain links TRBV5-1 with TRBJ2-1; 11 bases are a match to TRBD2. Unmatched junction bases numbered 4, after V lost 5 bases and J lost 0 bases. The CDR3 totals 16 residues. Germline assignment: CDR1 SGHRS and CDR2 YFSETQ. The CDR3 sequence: CASRTGTSGSYNEQFF. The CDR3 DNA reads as TGCGCCAGCAGAACCGGGACTAGCGGCTCCTACAATGAGCAGTTCTTC.

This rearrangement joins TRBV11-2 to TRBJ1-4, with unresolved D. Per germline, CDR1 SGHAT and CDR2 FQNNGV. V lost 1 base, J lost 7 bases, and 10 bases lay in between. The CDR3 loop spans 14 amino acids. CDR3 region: CASSLGGWSEKLFF. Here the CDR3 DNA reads TGTGCCAGCAGCTTAGGTGGATGGAGTGAAAAACTGTTTTTT.